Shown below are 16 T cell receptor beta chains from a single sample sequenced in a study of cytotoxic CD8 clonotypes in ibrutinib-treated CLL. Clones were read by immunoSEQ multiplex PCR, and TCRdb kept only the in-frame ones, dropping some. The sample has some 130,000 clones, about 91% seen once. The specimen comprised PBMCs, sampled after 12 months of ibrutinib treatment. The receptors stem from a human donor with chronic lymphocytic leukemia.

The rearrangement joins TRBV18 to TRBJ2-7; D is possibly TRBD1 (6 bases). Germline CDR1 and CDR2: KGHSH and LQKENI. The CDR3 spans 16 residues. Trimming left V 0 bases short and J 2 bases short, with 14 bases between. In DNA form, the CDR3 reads TGTGCCAGCTCACCACCGAAGGGGGAGTTAGCCTACGAGCAGTACTTC. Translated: CASSPPKGELAYEQYF.

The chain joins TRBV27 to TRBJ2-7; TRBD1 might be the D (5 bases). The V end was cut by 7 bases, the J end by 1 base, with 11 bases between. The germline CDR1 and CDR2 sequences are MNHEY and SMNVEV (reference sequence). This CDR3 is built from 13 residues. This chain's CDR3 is CASTGAGSYEQYF. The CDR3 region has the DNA TGTGCCAGCACAGGTGCAGGGTCCTACGAGCAGTACTTC.

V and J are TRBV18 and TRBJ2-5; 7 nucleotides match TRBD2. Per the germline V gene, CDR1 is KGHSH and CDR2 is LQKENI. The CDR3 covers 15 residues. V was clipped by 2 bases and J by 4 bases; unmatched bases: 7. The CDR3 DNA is TGTGCCAGCTCACCAGCGGCGGGAGCGGGAGAGACCCAGTACTTC. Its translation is CASSPAAGAGETQYF.

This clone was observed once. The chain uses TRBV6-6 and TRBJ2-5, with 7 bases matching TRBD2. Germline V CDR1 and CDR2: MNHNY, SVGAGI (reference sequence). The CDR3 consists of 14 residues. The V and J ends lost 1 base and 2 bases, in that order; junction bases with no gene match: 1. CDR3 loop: CASSYWGGQETQYF. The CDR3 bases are TGTGCCAGCAGTTACTGGGGGGGTCAAGAGACCCAGTACTTC.

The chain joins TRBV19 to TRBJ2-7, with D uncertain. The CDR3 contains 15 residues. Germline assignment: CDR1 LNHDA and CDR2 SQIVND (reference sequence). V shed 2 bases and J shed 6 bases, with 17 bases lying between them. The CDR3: CASSIRIDSATEQYF. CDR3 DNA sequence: TGTGCCAGTAGTATAAGGATTGATTCCGCGACCGAGCAGTACTTC. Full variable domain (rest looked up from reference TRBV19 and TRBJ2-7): DGGITQSPKYLFRKEGQNVTLSCEQNLNHDAMYWYRQDPGQGLRLIYYSQIVNDFQKGDIAEGYSVSREKKESFPLTVTSAQKNPTAFYLCASSIRIDSATEQYFGPGTRLTVT.

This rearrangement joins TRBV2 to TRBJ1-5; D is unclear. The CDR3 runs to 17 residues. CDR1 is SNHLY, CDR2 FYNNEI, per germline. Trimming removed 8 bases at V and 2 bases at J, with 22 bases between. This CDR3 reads CASVGRVEFWCNQPQHF. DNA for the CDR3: TGTGCCAGCGTGGGGAGGGTGGAGTTTTGGTGCAATCAGCCCCAGCATTTT.

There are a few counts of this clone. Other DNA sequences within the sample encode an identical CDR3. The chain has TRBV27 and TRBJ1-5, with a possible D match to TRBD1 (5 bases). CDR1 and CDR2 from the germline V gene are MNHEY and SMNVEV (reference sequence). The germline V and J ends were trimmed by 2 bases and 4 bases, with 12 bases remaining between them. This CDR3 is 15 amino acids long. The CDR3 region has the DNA TGTGCCAGCAGTTTAAGTCGGGCAGGGAATCAGCCCCAGCATTTT. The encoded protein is CASSLSRAGNQPQHF.

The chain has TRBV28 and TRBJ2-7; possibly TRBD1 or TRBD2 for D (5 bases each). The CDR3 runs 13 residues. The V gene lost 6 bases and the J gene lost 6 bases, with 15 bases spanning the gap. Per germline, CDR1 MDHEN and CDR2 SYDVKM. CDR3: CASRPVGVGEQYF. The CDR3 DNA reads TGTGCCAGCAGACCTGTGGGGGTAGGCGAGCAGTACTTC.

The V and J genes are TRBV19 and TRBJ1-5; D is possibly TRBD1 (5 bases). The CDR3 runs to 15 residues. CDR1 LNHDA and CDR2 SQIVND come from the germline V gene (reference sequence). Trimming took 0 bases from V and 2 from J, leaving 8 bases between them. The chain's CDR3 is CASSIEGVGNQPQHF. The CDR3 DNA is TGTGCCAGTAGTATAGAGGGGGTGGGCAATCAGCCCCAGCATTTT. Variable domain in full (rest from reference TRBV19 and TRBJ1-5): DGGITQSPKYLFRKEGQNVTLSCEQNLNHDAMYWYRQDPGQGLRLIYYSQIVNDFQKGDIAEGYSVSREKKESFPLTVTSAQKNPTAFYLCASSIEGVGNQPQHFGDGTRLSIL.

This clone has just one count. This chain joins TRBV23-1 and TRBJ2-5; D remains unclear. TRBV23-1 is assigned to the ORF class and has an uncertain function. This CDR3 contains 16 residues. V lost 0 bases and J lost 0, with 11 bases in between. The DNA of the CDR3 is TGCGCCAGCAGTCAATCGGTTGGACGGTACCAAGAGACCCAGTACTTC. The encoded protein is CASSQSVGRYQETQYF.

The CDR3 DNA is TGTGCCAGCAGTTCCGGGGCGAGGTTTCGTGGCTACACCTTC. It encodes CASSSGARFRGYTF. This chain uses TRBV28 with TRBJ1-2, with D tentatively TRBD1 (5 bases). The germline V and J ends were trimmed by 4 bases and 7 bases, with 16 bases remaining between them. The CDR3 loop spans 14 amino acids. Germline CDR1 is MDHEN and CDR2 is SYDVKM.

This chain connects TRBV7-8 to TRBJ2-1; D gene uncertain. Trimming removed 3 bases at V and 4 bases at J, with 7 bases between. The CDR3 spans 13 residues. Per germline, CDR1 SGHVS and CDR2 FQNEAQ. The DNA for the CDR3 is TGTGCCAGCAGCTTTGGCGGATACAATGAGCAGTTCTTC. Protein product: CASSFGGYNEQFF.

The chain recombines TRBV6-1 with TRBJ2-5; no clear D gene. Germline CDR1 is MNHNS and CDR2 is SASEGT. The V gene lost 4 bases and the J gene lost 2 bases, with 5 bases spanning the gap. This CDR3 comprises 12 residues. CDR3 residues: CASSVPQETQYF. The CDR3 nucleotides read TGTGCCAGCAGTGTTCCTCAAGAGACCCAGTACTTC.

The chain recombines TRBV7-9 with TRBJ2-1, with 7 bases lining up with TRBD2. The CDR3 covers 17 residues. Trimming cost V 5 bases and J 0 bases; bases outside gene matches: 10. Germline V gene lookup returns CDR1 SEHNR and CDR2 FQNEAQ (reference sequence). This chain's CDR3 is CASSPIGGGSSYNEQFF. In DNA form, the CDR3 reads TGTGCCAGCAGCCCAATTGGCGGCGGGAGCTCCTACAATGAGCAGTTCTTC.

This CDR3 reads CASSPKGLAGIIYEQYF. As DNA, the CDR3 is TGTGCCAGCAGCCCGAAGGGACTAGCGGGAATAATCTACGAGCAGTACTTC. The V and J genes are TRBV9 and TRBJ2-7, with 13 bases that match TRBD2. V lost 4 bases, J lost 3 bases, and 10 bases stayed unmatched. The germline gives CDR1 SGDLS, CDR2 YYNGEE. The CDR3 extends over 17 amino acids.

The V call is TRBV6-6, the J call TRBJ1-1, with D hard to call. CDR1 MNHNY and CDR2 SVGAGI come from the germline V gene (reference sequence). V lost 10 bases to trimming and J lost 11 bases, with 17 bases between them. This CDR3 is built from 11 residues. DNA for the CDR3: TGTGCCACCAACCACGATGCTGTGGCTTTCTTT. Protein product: CATNHDAVAFF.